The rows below give T cell receptor beta chains drawn from one sample of a study of control samples from healthy donors and cancer patients. TCRdb keeps only in-frame clones here, not all; method: immunoSEQ multiplex PCR. The table has 120,000 to 150,000 clones, more than 85% seen once; the top ten hold 3% to 4%. Sequenced: blood. The receptors were sampled from a man younger than 40 in good health. Both conserved end residues are trimmed from each CDR3. Clone size is given for some rows only: seen once, a few or many times, or a class if the clone is expanded.

clone_size: -
v_call: TRBV2
cdr3_aa: ASSEAASGDTGELF

clone_size: -
v_call: TRBV27
cdr3_aa: ASRDQGNEQY

clone_size: -
v_call: TRBV7-8
cdr3_aa: AGAEGGGTDTQY

clone_size: -
v_call: TRBV2
cdr3_aa: ASSEDLAGGFYNEQF

clone_size: -
v_call: TRBV7-9
cdr3_aa: ASSPQGQEPPEAF

clone_size: -
v_call: TRBV5-1
cdr3_aa: ASSLELGNYGYT

clone_size: -
v_call: TRBV15
cdr3_aa: ATSRDQGGRLGNTIY

clone_size: -
v_call: TRBV6-5
cdr3_aa: ASSYPGVDTQY

clone_size: -
v_call: TRBV21-1
cdr3_aa: ASSKGPEPQYNEQF

clone_size: once
v_call: TRBV28
cdr3_aa: ASSKTSGGLTDTQY

clone_size: -
v_call: TRBV5-1
cdr3_aa: ASNPGLHYGYT

clone_size: -
v_call: TRBV27
cdr3_aa: ASSPRATSGGAYEQY

clone_size: -
v_call: TRBV4-2
cdr3_aa: ASSQGGERGTDTQY

clone_size: -
v_call: TRBV9
cdr3_aa: ASSGTGTSGDYSYEQY

clone_size: -
v_call: TRBV7-3
cdr3_aa: ASSESGVGGELF

clone_size: -
v_call: TRBV3-1/TRBV3-2
cdr3_aa: ASSLTGLAGLTGELF

clone_size: -
v_call: TRBV5-4
cdr3_aa: ASSFGQGSYEQY

clone_size: -
v_call: TRBV5-1
cdr3_aa: ASRDGMNTEAF

clone_size: -
v_call: TRBV5-6
cdr3_aa: ASNRGGWRSDTQY

clone_size: -
v_call: TRBV4-1
cdr3_aa: ASSQGSGSPLH

clone_size: -
v_call: TRBV10-3
cdr3_aa: AISEKGIADTQY

clone_size: -
v_call: TRBV28
cdr3_aa: ASSSGQGWAYEQY

clone_size: -
v_call: TRBV14
cdr3_aa: ASSRQGDYGYT

clone_size: -
v_call: TRBV7-2
cdr3_aa: ASSLVTASTDTQY

clone_size: -
v_call: TRBV9
cdr3_aa: ASSVPRGGGQGAQGTQY

clone_size: -
v_call: TRBV6-2/TRBV6-3
cdr3_aa: ASSSRDRLNTEAF

clone_size: -
v_call: TRBV19
cdr3_aa: ASSGGPGTEAF

clone_size: -
v_call: TRBV5-1
cdr3_aa: ASSFGQGEQY

clone_size: -
v_call: TRBV4-1
cdr3_aa: ASSQEVGSGAQY

clone_size: once
v_call: TRBV7-2
cdr3_aa: ASSLVQGTIEQF

clone_size: -
v_call: TRBV6-5
cdr3_aa: ASRTTRTGGEQY

clone_size: -
v_call: TRBV18
cdr3_aa: ASSRPSGTGGRGSQPQH

clone_size: once
v_call: TRBV28
cdr3_aa: ASSSRSRGGLF

clone_size: -
v_call: TRBV7-3
cdr3_aa: ASSLTLPFPTNEKLF

clone_size: -
v_call: TRBV19
cdr3_aa: ASSITPWGGELF

clone_size: -
v_call: TRBV7-9
cdr3_aa: ASSPALGLAGDGDTQY

clone_size: -
v_call: TRBV10-2
cdr3_aa: ASSPGTGGISNQPQH

clone_size: -
v_call: TRBV3-1/TRBV3-2
cdr3_aa: ASSQDGGTNEKLF

clone_size: once
v_call: TRBV11-3
cdr3_aa: ASSLSPTGELF

clone_size: few
v_call: TRBV25-1
cdr3_aa: ASSTPGHPYNEQF

clone_size: -
v_call: TRBV14
cdr3_aa: ASSQVTPSTDTQY

clone_size: -
v_call: TRBV27
cdr3_aa: ASSLWQGTVNTEAF